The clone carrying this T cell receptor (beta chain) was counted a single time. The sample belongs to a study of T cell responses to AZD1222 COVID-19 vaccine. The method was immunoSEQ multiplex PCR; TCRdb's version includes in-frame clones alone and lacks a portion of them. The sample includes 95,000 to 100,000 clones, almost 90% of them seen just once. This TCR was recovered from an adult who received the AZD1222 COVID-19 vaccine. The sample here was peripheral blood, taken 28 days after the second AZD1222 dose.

CDR3 in amino acids: CGSAVGSADTQYF. The CDR3 DNA is TGTGGGAGCGCCGTTGGGTCGGCAGATACGCAGTATTTT. The chain combines TRBV5-4 with TRBJ2-3; D gene uncertain. The CDR3 spans 13 residues. Looked up from germline, CDR1 is SGHNT and CDR2 is YYREEE (reference sequence). Filled out from reference TRBV5-4 and TRBJ2-3, the complete variable domain reads ETGVTQSPTHLIKTRGQQVTLRCSSQSGHNTVSWYQQALGQGPQFIFQYYREEENGRGNFPPRFSGLQFPNYSSELNVNALELDDSALYLCGSAVGSADTQYFGPGTRLTVL.